Shown below are 13 T cell receptor beta chains from a single sample sequenced in a study of T cell repertoires in cytomegalovirus infection. Their recognized antigens are unknown. TCRdb re-called the reads through MiXCR, storing one row per CDR3 protein. This sample has roughly 920,000 distinct CDR3 sequences; roughly 30% occur once, and the top ten carry around an eighth. Sequenced here: cultured CD8+ T cells from PBMCs, sampled from culture after CMV antigen stimulation. Receptor source: a human donor in good health (CMV status not recorded). Some clones in this sample may be carry-over from other donors' samples.

This clonotype was seen more than once but under ten times. V usage is TRBV6-2 or TRBV6-3 and J usage is TRBJ1-6, with 7 bases matching TRBD1. V dropped 7 bases and J dropped 4; count of bases not matched to a gene: 16. The CDR3 consists of 18 residues. Germline CDR1 reads MNHEY; CDR2 reads SVGEGT. CDR3: CASNEPPGDSLYNSPLHF. Here the CDR3 DNA reads TGTGCCAGCAATGAACCGCCCGGGGACAGCCTTTATAATTCACCCCTCCACTTT.

Turning to this clonotype: One base away lies a much larger clone, so this may be a sequencing read error. The gene calls are TRBV7-2 and TRBJ1-2; 9 positions match TRBD1. The CDR3 spans 14 residues. Germline CDR1 and CDR2: SGHTA and FQGNSA. The CDR3 DNA follows: TGTGTCAGCAGCTCCGATACAGGGGGCCATGGCTACACCTTC. The encoded protein is CVSSSDTGGHGYTF.

V is TRBV5-4 and J is TRBJ1-2, with D uncertain. Trimming pared 2 bases from V and 1 base from J, leaving 12 bases between. The CDR3 loop spans 15 amino acids. Germline V gene lookup returns CDR1 SGHNT and CDR2 YYREEE (reference sequence). The CDR3 DNA sequence: TGTGCCAGCAGCTTATCTACGGGAATTAACTATGGCTACACCTTC. Protein: CASSLSTGINYGYTF. Full variable domain (missing parts from reference TRBV5-4 and TRBJ1-2): ETGVTQSPTHLIKTRGQQVTLRCSSQSGHNTVSWYQQALGQGPQFIFQYYREEENGRGNFPPRFSGLQFPNYSSELNVNALELDDSALYLCASSLSTGINYGYTFGSGTRLTVV.

This clonotype came up a few times. V gene TRBV20-1 combines with J gene TRBJ2-1; a weak D match, TRBD1 (6 bases). Germline-derived CDR1 and CDR2 are DFQATT and SNEGSKA (reference sequence). The CDR3 is 15 residues long. V was cut by 3 bases and J by 0 bases, with 12 bases left in between. CDR3 sequence reads: CSASRTESSYNEQFF. In DNA form, the CDR3 reads TGCAGTGCTAGTCGGACAGAGAGCTCCTACAATGAGCAGTTCTTC.

This clonotype has a handful of counts. The genes are TRBV2 and TRBJ1-2; unclear D gene. Germline V gene sequence: CDR1 SNHLY, CDR2 FYNNEI. The V and J ends lost 3 bases and 8 bases respectively, with 10 bases between them. The CDR3 loop spans 12 amino acids. The CDR3 here is CASSETAPGYTF. For the CDR3, the DNA is TGTGCCAGCAGTGAGACGGCACCCGGCTACACCTTC.

The gene calls are TRBV6-5 and TRBJ2-7, with TRBD1 matching 8 bases. CDR3 size: 15 residues. Germline V gives CDR1 MNHEY, CDR2 SVGAGI. The trim removed 2 bases at V and 3 bases at J, leaving 6 bases unmatched. This CDR3 is CASSYPGTGYYEQYF. Written as DNA, the CDR3 is TGTGCCAGCAGTTACCCGGGGACAGGATACTACGAGCAGTACTTC.

This clonotype was observed at least ten times. V is TRBV7-2 and J is TRBJ2-1; TRBD1 agrees at 8 bases. J lost 7 bases, V lost 2 bases, and 13 bases had no gene match. This CDR3 has 17 amino acids. From germline, CDR1 is SGHTA and CDR2 FQGNSA. The CDR3 DNA follows: TGTGCCAGCAGCTTAAGATTCGGACAGGGAAGGGGGAATGAGCAGTTCTTC. It is translated as CASSLRFGQGRGNEQFF.

There are many counts of this clonotype. The rearrangement joins TRBV12-3 or TRBV12-4 to TRBJ1-2; no definite D call. Trimming cost V 8 bases and J 6 bases, with 19 bases left between them. The CDR3 contains 14 residues. The CDR3 region has the DNA TGTGCCAGCTCCTGGGCTTTCCCGAGGGATGGCTACACCTTC. Translation gives CASSWAFPRDGYTF.

This clonotype was observed a handful of times. The rearrangement uses TRBV7-8 and TRBJ1-1; D is perhaps TRBD1 (6 bases). Per germline, CDR1 SGHVS and CDR2 FQNEAQ. V was shortened by 3 bases and J by 4 bases, with 9 bases between the two germline ends. The CDR3 runs to 13 residues. CDR3 loop: CASSFNRVTEAFF. The CDR3 coding sequence is TGTGCCAGCAGCTTTAACAGGGTCACTGAAGCTTTCTTT. The whole variable domain, remainder taken from reference TRBV7-8 and TRBJ1-1, is GAGVSQSPRYKVAKRGQDVALRCDPISGHVSLFWYQQALGQGPEFLTYFQNEAQLDKSGLPSDRFFAERPEGSVSTLKIQRTQQEDSAVYLCASSFNRVTEAFFGQGTRLTVV.

The V gene is TRBV28, the J gene TRBJ1-5; 9 bases agree with TRBD1. The V segment lost 6 bases and the J segment 1 base; nucleotides outside the gene matches: 22. In germline, CDR1 is MDHEN, CDR2 SYDVKM. This CDR3 has 21 amino acids. CDR3 in amino acids: CASRVQGAAVIGYRSNQPQHF. In DNA, the CDR3 is TGTGCCAGCAGGGTACAGGGGGCGGCTGTGATTGGGTATAGAAGCAATCAGCCCCAGCATTTT. Full variable domain (missing parts from reference TRBV28 and TRBJ1-5): DVKVTQSSRYLVKRTGEKVFLECVQDMDHENMFWYRQDPGLGLRLIYFSYDVKMKEKGDIPEGYSVSREKKERFSLILESASTNQTSMYLCASRVQGAAVIGYRSNQPQHFGDGTRLSIL.

A single count supports this clonotype. The junction departs from germline at one end; a sequencing error may be responsible. The chain is built from TRBV7-4 and TRBJ2-5; TRBD2 is a possible D gene (5 bases). Germline V lookup: CDR1 SGHVT, CDR2 SQSDAQ. This CDR3 comprises 14 residues. The CDR3 DNA is TGTGCCAGCAGCGACACCGGGAAACAAGAGACCCTGTACTTC. Its translation is CASSDTGKQETLYF.

The V gene is TRBV11-2, the J gene TRBJ2-1; 10 nucleotides agree with TRBD2. V shed 5 bases and J 7 bases; nucleotides not matched to a gene: 11. There are 16 residues in the CDR3. Germline V gene lookup returns CDR1 SGHAT and CDR2 FQNNGV. CDR3 loop: CASSPRIAGGRNEQFF. CDR3 DNA: TGTGCCAGCAGCCCCCGGATAGCGGGGGGTCGGAATGAGCAGTTCTTC.

There are a few counts of this clonotype. This chain uses TRBV20-1 with TRBJ2-1; TRBD2 matches at 13 bases. The V gene's germline CDR1 is DFQATT and CDR2 SNEGSKA (reference sequence). The CDR3 is 18 residues long. J was trimmed by 0 bases and V by 5 bases; bases with no gene match: 10. As DNA, the CDR3 is TGCAGTGCTTTCATGACTAGCGGGGGGCCAAGCTCCTACAATGAGCAGTTCTTC. Protein product: CSAFMTSGGPSSYNEQFF.